These 9 T cell receptor beta chains came from one sample sequenced in a study of cytomegalovirus exposure and HLA in healthy donors. PCR employed 60 Vbeta and 13 Jbeta primers. Libraries were prepared by immunoSEQ multiplex PCR; TCRdb keeps only in-frame clonotypes and omits some of them. Of 140,000 to 150,000 clones in the sample, 60% to 85% are singletons; the top ten hold about 13%. The material sequenced was PBMCs. Receptor source: a man aged 40-49 years in good health and CMV-seropositive.

This clone was seen only a few times. The genes are TRBV2 and TRBJ1-1, with unresolved D. The germline V and J ends were trimmed by 6 bases and 3 bases, with 11 bases remaining between them. CDR1 and CDR2 (germline): SNHLY, FYNNEI. CDR3 length: 13 amino acids. The CDR3 sequence: CASSGAGYTEAFF. For the CDR3, the DNA is TGTGCCAGCAGCGGCGCAGGATACACTGAAGCTTTCTTT.

The gene calls are TRBV29-1 and TRBJ1-1; maybe TRBD1 (6 bases). Germline lookup yields CDR1 SQVTM and CDR2 ANQGSEA. Trimming cost V 7 bases and J 5 bases, with 14 bases left between them. This CDR3 spans 12 amino acids. CDR3 sequence reads: CSAVDSRTEAFF. CDR3 DNA sequence: TGCAGCGCCGTGGACAGTCGGACTGAAGCTTTCTTT.

The chain joins TRBV9 to TRBJ2-7; D unclear. V lost 0 bases to trimming and J lost 6 bases, with 10 bases between them. This CDR3 contains 13 residues. Germline V CDR1 and CDR2: SGDLS, YYNGEE. CDR3 in amino acids: CASSVDDLGEQYF. Written as DNA, the CDR3 is TGTGCCAGCAGCGTAGACGACTTAGGCGAGCAGTACTTC.

This chain connects TRBV7-2 to TRBJ2-5, with 7 bases fitting TRBD2. The CDR3 runs 15 residues. J lost 5 bases, V lost 3 bases, and 9 bases had no gene match. The germline CDR1 and CDR2 sequences are SGHTA and FQGNSA. The CDR3 loop is CASSFGGRAMETQYF. The CDR3 region has the DNA TGTGCCAGCAGCTTTGGAGGGAGGGCCATGGAGACCCAGTACTTC.

Only one count was recorded for this clone. The chain links TRBV6-5 to TRBJ2-7; 9 nucleotides align to TRBD2. Germline CDR1 and CDR2: MNHEY and SVGAGI. CDR3 length equals 15 residues. The V gene end was trimmed by 5 bases and the J gene end by 6 bases; junction bases not matched to a gene: 11. Written as DNA, the CDR3 is TGTGCCAGCAGTCTAAGCCTAGCGGGAAGGGGCGAGCAGTACTTC. It is translated as CASSLSLAGRGEQYF.

V and J are TRBV6-1 and TRBJ1-2; no clear D gene. Germline assignment: CDR1 MNHNS and CDR2 SASEGT. Trimming removed 6 bases from V and 2 bases from J, with 10 bases in between. The CDR3 consists of 13 residues. CDR3 in amino acids: CASSTAANYGYTF. The CDR3 DNA reads as TGTGCCAGCAGCACAGCGGCGAACTATGGCTACACCTTC.

This clone was counted a few times. V gene TRBV6-6 combines with J gene TRBJ1-2, with TRBD1 matching over 7 bases. Looked up from germline, CDR1 is MNHNY and CDR2 is SVGAGI (reference sequence). V lost 10 bases, J lost 4 bases, and 12 bases stayed unmatched. This CDR3 has 14 residues. The chain's CDR3 is CATSRQGWVYGYTF. In nucleotides, the CDR3 is TGTGCCACCTCCCGACAGGGATGGGTCTATGGCTACACCTTC.

This clone was found once. The rearrangement uses TRBV19 and TRBJ1-2; the D is unclear. The germline V and J ends were trimmed by 4 bases and 0 bases, with 9 bases remaining between them. Germline V gene data show CDR1 as LNHDA and CDR2 as SQIVND (reference sequence). CDR3 length: 14 amino acids. CDR3 coding DNA: TGTGCCAGTAGTAAGACAAGAGCTAACTATGGCTACACCTTC. Its protein product is CASSKTRANYGYTF.

This chain uses TRBV5-1 with TRBJ2-5, with 8 bases identical to TRBD2. The CDR3 is 16 residues long. Looked up from germline, CDR1 is SGHRS and CDR2 is YFSETQ. J was trimmed by 4 bases and V by 3 bases; bases with no gene match: 11. The CDR3 sequence is CASSSSSGSPPETQYF. As DNA, the CDR3 is TGCGCCAGCAGCTCGAGCAGCGGGAGCCCCCCAGAGACCCAGTACTTC. Based on the CDR3 plus reference TRBV5-1 and TRBJ2-5, the full variable domain is KAGVTQTPRYLIKTRGQQVTLSCSPISGHRSVSWYQQTPGQGLQFLFEYFSETQRNKGNFPGRFSGRQFSNSRSEMNVSTLELGDSALYLCASSSSSGSPPETQYFGPGTRLLVL.